This T cell receptor (beta chain) comes out of a study of identifying expanded T cells in peripheral blood. A remark on this clone: The antigen is undetermined.

Profiled with immunoSEQ multiplex PCR; TCRdb holds only in-frame clones, not every one. The table lists under 150,000 clones, 86% of them singletons. Study-level findings and limits: Across healthy donors, higher total template counts meant significantly greater approximately 2-week count variance. Over approximately two and four weeks, about 15 and 19 clones changed, versus around 1.3 between replicates.

Healthy donors had no documented immune events, such as infections, while sampled. Germline V gene lookup returns CDR1 SGHRS and CDR2 YFSETQ. This CDR3 region has 11 residues. The germline V and J ends were trimmed by 5 bases and 5 bases, with 7 bases remaining between them. The sequenced sample consisted of blood. J is TRBJ2-5 and V is TRBV5-1; the D gene is possibly TRBD2 (5 bases). This receptor was obtained from a person aged 18 to 69 in good health. CDR3 in DNA: TGCGCCAGCAGGGAGGTGGAGACCCAGTACTTC. It codes for CASREVETQYF.